These 13 T cell receptor beta chains were sequenced from one sample in a study of tumor and adjacent non-tumor tissue in lung cancer (dated by TCRdb to the late 2010s). RNA was isolated from bulk, unsorted tissue, and RNA quality was assessed with a NanoDrop ND-1000 and an Agilent 2100. Library preparation used multiplex PCR. The instrument given in TCRdb is Illumina HiSeq 2500. TCRbeta libraries were constructed through three rounds of nested PCR with primers (Table S4) according to protocols modified from ARM-PCR. Using fastp trimming at Q25 and MiXCR clonotype assembly, TCRdb reanalyzed the public sequencing data and kept in-frame beta chains. Here each entry gathers all rows of one CDR3 protein and keeps the most common genes and DNA. The sample yields more than 85,000 distinct CDR3 sequences; over 75% were counted once. The ten largest clones take up under 25% of the sample. The sample taken for sequencing was lung tumor tissue. The origin of the receptors is a man between 65 and 85 years old with non-small cell lung cancer.

This clonotype has a single count. In this CDR3 the conserved last residue, phenylalanine or tryptophan, is missing, so a read error is likely. The V call is TRBV10-3, the J call TRBJ2-5; D gene ambiguous. This CDR3 region has 12 residues. Germline CDR1 is ENHRY and CDR2 is SYGVKD. The CDR3 DNA is TGTGCCATCAGTGCCCTCCAAGGGACCCAGTACTTA. It encodes CAISALQGTQYL.

Comment on this clonotype: A read error is possible here, since a much larger clone lies one base away. The chain is built from TRBV28 and TRBJ2-3; 15 bases are shared with TRBD2. The germline gives CDR1 MDHEN, CDR2 SYDVKM. This CDR3 contains 18 residues. CDR3 in DNA: TGTGCCAGCAGCCCGGGACTAGCGGGAGGCTGGGACACAGATACGCAGAATTTT. It encodes CASSPGLAGGWDTDTQNF.

Concerning this clonotype itself: One end of the junction fails to match germline, which may point to a read error. The chain has TRBV29-1 and TRBJ2-3; weak D call: TRBD2 (5 bases). The CDR3 extends over 14 amino acids. CDR1 is SQVTM, CDR2 ANQGSEA, per germline. The DNA of the CDR3 is TGCAGCGCTGAGGGTATTGGGAAAACAGATACACAGTATTTT. It is translated as CSAEGIGKTDTQYF.

CDR3 sequence reads: CASSQWFGCGLAGWRNHTDTQYF. CDR3 in DNA: TGCGCCAGCAGCCAATGGTTTGGGTGTGGGCTAGCGGGATGGCGAAATCACACAGATACGCAGTATTTT. The J gene is TRBJ2-3, the V gene TRBV4-3, with 9 bases fitting TRBD2. CDR3 length: 23 amino acids. Per germline, CDR1 LGHNA and CDR2 YSLEER. V was clipped by 2 bases and J by 2 bases; unmatched bases: 26.

About this clonotype itself: Germline is not matched at one junction end, which may reflect a read error. The CDR3 loop is CASSQGTGLNTETFF. CDR3 in DNA: TGCGCCAGCAGCCAAGGTACAGGGTTGAACACTGAAACTTTCTTT. This chain connects TRBV4-1 to TRBJ1-1; TRBD1 is a possible D gene (6 bases). Germline V gene lookup returns CDR1 MGHRA and CDR2 YSYEKL. The CDR3 totals 15 residues.

Turning to this clonotype: Given a much more abundant clone one base away, this may be a read error. The chain couples TRBV5-6 to TRBJ2-5; D possibly matches TRBD1 or TRBD2 (5 bases each). V was shortened by 1 base and J by 6 bases, with 13 bases between the two germline ends. This CDR3 spans 14 amino acids. The germline CDR1 and CDR2 sequences are SGHDT and YYEEEE. The CDR3 region has the DNA TGTGCCAGCAGCTTGACCGGGGCAATGAAGACCCAGTACTTC. Its translation: CASSLTGAMKTQYF.

Comments on this clonotype: At one boundary the junction diverges from the germline segment, which might be a read error. This chain connects TRBV4-3 to TRBJ1-2, with TRBD1 matching over 7 bases. The CDR3 contains 13 residues. The germline V gene has CDR1 LGHNA and CDR2 YSLEER. The CDR3: CASSQETGNGYAF. As DNA, the CDR3 is TGTGCCAGCAGTCAAGAGACAGGGAATGGCTACGCCTTC.

For this clonotype: At one of its ends the junction is not consistent with the germline gene, which may arise from a read error. The CDR3 region is CSAPRARGGLTATRYF. CDR3 bases: TGCAGTGCTCCCCGGGCTAGAGGGGGCCTCACAGCTACGCGGTATTTT. V usage is TRBV20-1 and J usage is TRBJ2-3; 7 nucleotides agree with TRBD1. Germline lookup yields CDR1 DFQATT and CDR2 SNEGSKA (reference sequence). CDR3 size: 16 residues.

Concerning this clonotype itself: An end of the junction does not agree with germline; a read error may underlie this. V gene TRBV6-1 combines with J gene TRBJ2-1; 7 bases fit TRBD2. This CDR3 is built from 19 residues. Germline V gene lookup returns CDR1 MNHNS and CDR2 SASEGT. CDR3 sequence: CASSDRGGPGLLACNEHFF. CDR3 DNA: TGTGCCAGCAGTGATCGGGGAGGGCCGGGGTTGCTCGCCTGCAATGAGCACTTCTTC.

Concerning this clonotype: A much larger clone sits a single nucleotide away, making a read error possible. The gene calls are TRBV9 and TRBJ2-2; D is unresolved. V gave up 1 base and J gave up 7 bases, with 5 bases separating them. CDR3 size: 12 residues. The germline V gene encodes CDR1 SGDLS and CDR2 YYNGEE. The CDR3 region has the DNA TGTGCCAGCAGCGTAATAAACGGGGAGCTGTTTTTT. Its protein is CASSVINGELFF.

Notes on this clonotype: This likely comes from a read error, as the CDR3 has no conserved phenylalanine or tryptophan at its end. The chain is built from TRBV4-2 and TRBJ1-2, with TRBD1 identical over 7 bases. CDR1 and CDR2 (germline): LGHNA, YNFKEQ. The CDR3 runs to 16 residues. The CDR3 protein is CASSPTGTDILYDYTL. The CDR3 coding sequence is TGTGCCAGCAGCCCTACCGGGACAGATATCCTCTATGACTACACCTTA.

Concerning this clonotype itself: The junction differs from germline at one of its ends, possibly a read error. The chain joins TRBV12-3 or TRBV12-4 to TRBJ2-5, with a weak D call TRBD2 (6 bases). The length of the CDR3 is 15 residues. The CDR3 DNA reads TGTGACAGCAGCGGGCTAGCAGGCGTGGTGGAGACCCAGTACTTC. This sequence encodes CDSSGLAGVVETQYF.

For this clonotype: Here the CDR3 omits its conserved ending phenylalanine or tryptophan, so a read error is the likely source. No DNA is shown, since the ends of the CDR3 on it are uncertain; the CDR3 is the one TCRdb lists. V usage is TRBV11-2 and J usage is TRBJ2-1; the D call TRBD2 from the table was never checked on the DNA. Termini included, the CDR3 measures 14 amino acids. Germline V gene lookup returns CDR1 SGHAT and CDR2 FQNNGV. The CDR3 sequence is CASSLAGWASERFL.